Each of the 18 T cell receptor beta chains below was sequenced from the same sample in a study of breast tumors, draining lymph nodes, adjacent tissues. TCRdb called the multiplex PCR reads again in MiXCR, with one record for every CDR3 protein. The sample consists of around 13,000 distinct CDR3 sequences, around 70% of them appearing once. Sequenced input: tumor-adjacent breast tissue. These receptors all come from a female donor with breast cancer. Some clones in this sample may be carry-over from other donors' samples.

V and J are TRBV20-1 and TRBJ2-1, with 9 bases fitting TRBD2. From germline, CDR1 is DFQATT and CDR2 SNEGSKA (reference sequence). J gave up 5 bases and V 2 bases, and 4 bases lay outside the gene matches. The CDR3 totals 14 residues. The CDR3 reads CSARKGLANNEQFF. The CDR3 DNA follows: TGCAGTGCTAGAAAGGGACTAGCCAACAATGAGCAGTTCTTC.

This chain joins TRBV15 and TRBJ1-5; no definite D call. The CDR3 spans 14 residues. Trimming removed 0 bases from V and 7 bases from J, with 10 bases in between. Per the germline V gene, CDR1 is LNHNV and CDR2 is YYDKDF (reference sequence). The DNA of the CDR3 is TGTGCCACCAGCAGAGATCTCTATCGACAGCCCCAGCATTTT. Protein: CATSRDLYRQPQHF.

The chain joins TRBV20-1 to TRBJ2-3, with 11 bases identical to TRBD2. The CDR3 is made up of 13 amino acids. Germline V gene sequence: CDR1 DFQATT, CDR2 SNEGSKA (reference sequence). Losses at the gene ends were 6 bases for V and 5 bases for J; bases not matched to a gene: 4. The CDR3: CSATSGSRDTQYF. In DNA, the CDR3 is TGCAGTGCCACTAGCGGGAGTAGAGATACGCAGTATTTT.

J is TRBJ1-2 and V is TRBV29-1; D may be TRBD1 (6 bases). Germline CDR1 is SQVTM and CDR2 is ANQGSEA. The CDR3 covers 11 residues. Between the trimmed V and J ends, which lost 7 bases and 7 bases, there was a span of 13 bases. In nucleotides, the CDR3 is TGCAGCGCCCGGACGGGGGCTGGCTACACCTTC. Translation: CSARTGAGYTF.

This clonotype rates as medium-sized (0.01 to 0.1%). The genes are TRBV7-2 and TRBJ2-7, with 11 positions matching TRBD2. There are 14 residues in the CDR3. Trimming took 1 base from V and 6 from J; bases not matched to a gene: 2. CDR1 and CDR2 (germline): SGHTA, FQGNSA. The CDR3 bases are TGTGCCAGCAGCTTAGGGGGACTAGCGGTCGAGCAGTACTTC. Amino acids: CASSLGGLAVEQYF.

This clonotype was observed a few times. This chain links TRBV7-9 with TRBJ2-1, with D hard to call. The V and J ends lost 1 base and 6 bases respectively, with 16 bases between them. Germline assignment: CDR1 SEHNR and CDR2 FQNEAQ (reference sequence). This CDR3 has 16 amino acids. DNA for the CDR3: TGTGCCAGCAGCTTAGTGACCCCTTTGGTATCCAATGAGCAGTTCTTC. Its translation is CASSLVTPLVSNEQFF. Together with reference TRBV7-9 and TRBJ2-1, the CDR3 gives the full variable domain: DTGVSQNPRHKITKRGQNVTFRCDPISEHNRLYWYRQTLGQGPEFLTYFQNEAQLEKSRLLSDRFSAERPKGSFSTLEIQRTEQGDSAMYLCASSLVTPLVSNEQFFGPGTRLTVL.

The chain is built from TRBV2 and TRBJ2-3, with no clear D. The CDR3 consists of 10 residues. V was pared by 6 bases and J by 5 bases, with 3 bases between. Germline V lookup: CDR1 SNHLY, CDR2 FYNNEI. The DNA of the CDR3 is TGTGCCAGCAGCGTAGATACGCAGTATTTT. Protein product: CASSVDTQYF.

V is TRBV6-1 and J is TRBJ2-3; no clear D gene. The germline CDR1 and CDR2 sequences are MNHNS and SASEGT. The V end lost 3 bases, the J end lost 0 bases, and 13 bases lay between the germline ends. The CDR3 spans 16 residues. CDR3 sequence: CASSDQAGSSTDTQYF. The CDR3 bases are TGTGCCAGCAGTGATCAAGCCGGCTCTAGCACAGATACGCAGTATTTT.

The V gene is TRBV12-3 or TRBV12-4, the J gene TRBJ2-5, with a weak D call TRBD2 (6 bases). This CDR3 region has 14 residues. V was cut by 8 bases and J by 2 bases, with 15 bases left in between. The CDR3 is CASAGTGVQETQYF. The CDR3 coding sequence is TGTGCCAGCGCCGGTACGGGGGTTCAAGAGACCCAGTACTTC.

The V gene is TRBV28, the J gene TRBJ2-7; D may be TRBD1 (5 bases). The CDR3 loop spans 13 amino acids. Germline loops: CDR1 MDHEN, CDR2 SYDVKM. V dropped 6 bases and J dropped 2 bases, with 11 bases sitting between them. CDR3 region: CASSRVGPYEQYF. For the CDR3, the DNA is TGTGCCAGCAGCCGAGTGGGGCCCTACGAGCAGTACTTC.

This chain uses TRBV20-1 with TRBJ1-2; a possible D gene is TRBD1 (5 bases). Germline V gene lookup returns CDR1 DFQATT and CDR2 SNEGSKA (reference sequence). V lost 5 bases and J lost 0, with 13 bases in between. The CDR3 extends over 14 amino acids. The CDR3 DNA reads as TGCAGTGCTCTGACAGCGACCTCTAACTATGGCTACACCTTC. As protein: CSALTATSNYGYTF.

In its sample, this clonotype was seen a few times. The J gene is TRBJ2-7, the V gene TRBV7-8; possible D gene TRBD2, 5 bases. The germline V gene encodes CDR1 SGHVS and CDR2 FQNEAQ. The CDR3 has 14 amino acids. The ends were cut back, 2 bases at V and 1 base at J, with 9 bases in the middle. For the CDR3, the DNA is TGTGCCAGCAGCTTACAGCGGCAATCCTACGAGCAGTACTTC. Amino acids: CASSLQRQSYEQYF.

This chain links TRBV11-2 with TRBJ2-5; 8 bases are a match to TRBD2. The ends lost 0 bases at V and 5 bases at J; junction bases unmatched: 11. The CDR3 covers 17 residues. Germline CDR1 SGHAT, CDR2 FQNNGV. CDR3 bases: TGTGCCAGCAGCTTAGACGGTCTCGGGAGGGAGGGGGAGACCCAGTACTTC. Translating it yields CASSLDGLGREGETQYF.

This chain connects TRBV6-2 or TRBV6-3 to TRBJ2-7; the match to TRBD1 covers 7 bases. Germline V gene sequence: CDR1 MNHEY, CDR2 SVGEGT. This CDR3 is 14 amino acids long. The V gene end was trimmed by 2 bases and the J gene end by 4 bases; junction bases not matched to a gene: 5. Written as DNA, the CDR3 is TGTGCCAGCAGTTACGGGCAGGGGGTATACGAGCAGTACTTC. Its translation: CASSYGQGVYEQYF.

This clonotype is labeled medium-sized (0.01 to 0.1%). The chain has TRBV2 and TRBJ1-6; unclear D gene. CDR1 and CDR2 (germline): SNHLY, FYNNEI. The CDR3 totals 15 residues. The V end was cut by 6 bases, the J end by 7 bases, with 16 bases between. The CDR3 sequence is CASRKGGSGNSPLHF. In DNA form, the CDR3 reads TGTGCCAGCAGGAAAGGAGGGTCGGGGAATTCACCCCTCCACTTT. Using reference TRBV2 and TRBJ1-6 for the parts outside the CDR3, the full variable domain is EPEVTQTPSHQVTQMGQEVILRCVPISNHLYFYWYRQILGQKVEFLVSFYNNEISEKSEIFDDQFSVERPDGSNFTLKIRSTKLEDSAMYFCASRKGGSGNSPLHFGNGTRLTVT.

This clonotype has a count of ten or more. The chain carries TRBV7-2 and TRBJ2-2; 11 positions agree with TRBD1. J lost 6 bases, V lost 4 bases, and 7 bases had no gene match. The CDR3 is 16 amino acids. Germline V gives CDR1 SGHTA, CDR2 FQGNSA. The CDR3 is CASSSRDRGGAGELFF. CDR3 DNA sequence: TGTGCCAGCAGCTCCCGGGACAGGGGGGGAGCCGGGGAGCTGTTTTTT. The complete variable domain, with remaining parts taken from reference TRBV7-2 and TRBJ2-2, reads GAGVSQSPSNKVTEKGKDVELRCDPISGHTALYWYRQSLGQGLEFLIYFQGNSAPDKSGLPSDRFSAERTGGSVSTLTIQRTQQEDSAVYLCASSSRDRGGAGELFFGEGSRLTVL.

The chain is built from TRBV28 and TRBJ1-2; maybe TRBD1 (6 bases). The CDR3 covers 14 residues. V was pared by 6 bases and J by 1 base, with 12 bases between. Germline V lookup: CDR1 MDHEN, CDR2 SYDVKM. DNA of the CDR3: TGTGCCAGCAGATTCACAGGGAATAACTATGGCTACACCTTC. It yields the protein CASRFTGNNYGYTF.

The CDR3 nucleotides are TGTGCCAGCAGCTTAGACCTGAACACCGGGGAGCTGTTTTTT. Its translation is CASSLDLNTGELFF. This chain connects TRBV11-2 to TRBJ2-2; D is undetermined. The V end lost 0 bases, the J end lost 1 base, and 3 bases lay between the germline ends. CDR3 length: 14 amino acids. Germline CDR1 is SGHAT and CDR2 is FQNNGV.